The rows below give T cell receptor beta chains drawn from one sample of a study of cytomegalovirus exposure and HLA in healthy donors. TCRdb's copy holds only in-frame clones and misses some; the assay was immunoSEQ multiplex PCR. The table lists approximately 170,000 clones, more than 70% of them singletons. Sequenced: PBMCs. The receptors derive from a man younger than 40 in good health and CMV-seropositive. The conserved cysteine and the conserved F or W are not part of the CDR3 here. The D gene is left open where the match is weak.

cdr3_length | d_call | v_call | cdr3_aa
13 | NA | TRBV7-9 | ASSPGGSSGNTIY
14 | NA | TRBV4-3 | ASSQGPGATNSPLH
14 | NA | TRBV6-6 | ASSTPNQGSNSPLH
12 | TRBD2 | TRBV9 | ASSVPGRADTQY
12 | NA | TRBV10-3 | AISGTLRRDTQY
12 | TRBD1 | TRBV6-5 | ASSSDRVNEKLF
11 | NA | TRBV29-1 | SACGQSQETQY
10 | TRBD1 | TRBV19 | ASRTGNYGYT
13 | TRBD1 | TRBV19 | ASSMGTGGSYEQY
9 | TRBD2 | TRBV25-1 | ASRGGVEQY
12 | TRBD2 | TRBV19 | ASSPSSGGETQY
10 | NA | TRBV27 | ASSSVGQPQH
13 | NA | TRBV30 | AWSYPTGGVEKLF
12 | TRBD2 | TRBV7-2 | ASSRGVTYNEQF
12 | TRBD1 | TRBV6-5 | ASSRTGENQPQH
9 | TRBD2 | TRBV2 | ARRRGDEQF
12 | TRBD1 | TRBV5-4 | ASSVQGGVTEAF